One and the same sample provided the 15 T cell receptor beta chains below, sequenced in a study of T cell repertoires in cytomegalovirus infection. Their antigens remain unidentified. One entry per CDR3 protein results from TCRdb running MiXCR on the reads. The table has hundreds of thousands of distinct CDR3 sequences, around 35% seen once. The specimen comprised cultured PBMCs, sampled from culture after CMV antigen stimulation. These receptors came from a human donor in good health (CMV status not recorded). Some clones in this sample may be carry-over from other donors' samples.

The rearrangement links TRBV19 to TRBJ1-2; D is unclear. The V gene's germline CDR1 is LNHDA and CDR2 SQIVND (reference sequence). CDR3 length: 15 amino acids. V lost 4 bases to trimming and J lost 0 bases, with 12 bases between them. The CDR3 sequence is CASSTWSVTNYGYTF. The DNA for the CDR3 is TGTGCCAGTAGTACCTGGTCCGTGACTAACTATGGCTACACCTTC.

The chain has TRBV18 and TRBJ2-3, with TRBD2 matching 8 bases. Per germline, CDR1 KGHSH and CDR2 LQKENI. The ends lost 0 bases at V and 2 bases at J; junction bases unmatched: 7. CDR3 size: 17 residues. CDR3 residues: CASSPPSLLADTDTQYF. The CDR3 DNA sequence: TGTGCCAGCTCACCACCCTCGCTACTAGCGGACACAGATACGCAGTATTTT.

CDR3 nucleotide sequence: TGTGCCAGCAGCTCCACCCCAAGCGCGGCGGGGGAGACCCAGTACTTC. Protein product: CASSSTPSAAGETQYF. This chain uses TRBV11-2 with TRBJ2-5; perhaps TRBD2 as D (6 bases). V was pared by 4 bases and J by 5 bases, with 20 bases between. Germline V gene sequence: CDR1 SGHAT, CDR2 FQNNGV. The CDR3 length is 16 residues. The complete variable domain, with remaining parts taken from reference TRBV11-2 and TRBJ2-5, reads EAGVAQSPRYKIIEKRQSVAFWCNPISGHATLYWYQQILGQGPKLLIQFQNNGVVDDSQLPKDRFSAERLKGVDSTLKIQPAKLEDSAVYLCASSSTPSAAGETQYFGPGTRLLVL.

The chain couples TRBV20-1 to TRBJ2-7; possible D gene TRBD1, 6 bases. Per germline, CDR1 DFQATT and CDR2 SNEGSKA (reference sequence). The CDR3 covers 12 residues. The CDR3 loop reads CSGYRDSYEQYF. For the CDR3, the DNA is TGCAGCGGTTACAGGGACTCCTACGAGCAGTACTTC.

The CDR3 is CASSILSQGAIYEQYF. DNA for the CDR3: TGTGCCAGTAGTATTTTGTCGCAGGGGGCGATCTACGAGCAGTACTTC. The chain couples TRBV19 to TRBJ2-7; 8 bases map to TRBD1. The J segment lost 3 bases and the V segment lost 3 bases, leaving 10 bases of the junction unmatched. The CDR3 sequence is 16 residues long. Per the germline V gene, CDR1 is LNHDA and CDR2 is SQIVND (reference sequence). The full variable domain, with the rest looked up from reference TRBV19 and TRBJ2-7, is DGGITQSPKYLFRKEGQNVTLSCEQNLNHDAMYWYRQDPGQGLRLIYYSQIVNDFQKGDIAEGYSVSREKKESFPLTVTSAQKNPTAFYLCASSILSQGAIYEQYFGPGTRLTVT.

The V call is TRBV6-6, the J call TRBJ1-2, with D possibly being TRBD1 (5 bases). Germline CDR1 reads MNHNY; CDR2 reads SVGAGI (reference sequence). This CDR3 contains 14 residues. The V end lost 2 bases, the J end lost 4 bases, and 11 bases lay between the germline ends. The CDR3 bases are TGTGCCAGCAGTTACCTCGACAGCGTCTATGGCTACACCTTC. Translating gives CASSYLDSVYGYTF.

The sample holds a few counts of this clonotype. The genes are TRBV28 and TRBJ1-1; weak D call: TRBD1 (6 bases). CDR1 and CDR2 (germline): MDHEN, SYDVKM. CDR3 length equals 16 residues. Trimming took 3 bases from V and 0 from J, leaving 14 bases between them. The CDR3 DNA follows: TGTGCCAGCAGTTTTCTGACAGGCCCGATGAACACTGAAGCTTTCTTT. Protein product: CASSFLTGPMNTEAFF. The full variable domain, with the rest looked up from reference TRBV28 and TRBJ1-1, is DVKVTQSSRYLVKRTGEKVFLECVQDMDHENMFWYRQDPGLGLRLIYFSYDVKMKEKGDIPEGYSVSREKKERFSLILESASTNQTSMYLCASSFLTGPMNTEAFFGQGTRLTVV.

The chain joins TRBV20-1 to TRBJ2-1; D possibly corresponds to TRBD1 (5 bases). This CDR3 has 16 residues. V was shortened by 3 bases and J by 2 bases, with 17 bases between the two germline ends. Germline-derived CDR1 and CDR2 are DFQATT and SNEGSKA (reference sequence). The CDR3 nucleotides are TGCAGTGCTAGGGGTTACAGGTCTGAGACCTACAATGAGCAGTTCTTC. Translation: CSARGYRSETYNEQFF.

The chain has TRBV7-8 and TRBJ1-5, with D tentatively TRBD1 (6 bases). This CDR3 region has 15 residues. V lost 1 base to trimming and J lost 5 bases, with 12 bases between them. Per germline, CDR1 SGHVS and CDR2 FQNEAQ. The CDR3 nucleotides read TGTGCCAGCAGCTTAGGCGGGACACTCTATCAGCCCCAGCATTTT. It codes for CASSLGGTLYQPQHF.

This clonotype was recorded at least ten times. The rearrangement links TRBV7-2 to TRBJ1-6; D gene unclear. The CDR3 has 16 residues. CDR1 is SGHTA, CDR2 FQGNSA, per germline. The V and J ends lost 2 bases and 0 bases respectively, with 8 bases between them. The chain's CDR3 is CASSLRRSSYNSPLHF. DNA of the CDR3: TGTGCCAGCAGCTTAAGGCGGAGCTCCTATAATTCACCCCTCCACTTT.

The rearrangement links TRBV4-3 to TRBJ1-3, with D possibly TRBD1 on 5 matching bases. The CDR3 covers 17 residues. Deletions cut 0 bases from V and 4 bases from J, with 16 bases between. Germline CDR1 reads LGHNA; CDR2 reads YSLEER. CDR3 bases: TGCGCCAGCAGCCAAGATCTCTCCAGGGCCGGGGGAAACACCATATATTTT. Amino acid sequence: CASSQDLSRAGGNTIYF.

The chain uses TRBV19 and TRBJ2-5; D possibly corresponds to TRBD1 (6 bases). This CDR3 region has 12 residues. Germline CDR1 LNHDA, CDR2 SQIVND (reference sequence). Deletions cut 10 bases from V and 5 bases from J, with 14 bases between. CDR3 sequence reads: CATQGGAETQYF. The CDR3 DNA is TGTGCCACACAGGGTGGGGCGGAGACCCAGTACTTC.

The chain links TRBV7-9 to TRBJ2-1; D unresolved. The CDR3 is 13 amino acids. CDR1 is SEHNR, CDR2 FQNEAQ, per germline (reference sequence). V was pared by 1 base and J by 12 bases, with 13 bases between. CDR3 in DNA: TGTGCCAGCAGCTTAGACCTCGTGGAGTCGCAGTTCTTC. Its translation is CASSLDLVESQFF.

V gene TRBV19 combines with J gene TRBJ2-1, with D tentatively TRBD2 (5 bases). Trimming cost V 6 bases and J 4 bases, with 10 bases left between them. Germline-derived CDR1 and CDR2 are LNHDA and SQIVND (reference sequence). The CDR3 loop spans 13 amino acids. The CDR3 spells CASSTTGYNEQFF. CDR3 DNA sequence: TGTGCCAGTAGCACGACGGGGTACAATGAGCAGTTCTTC.

V and J are TRBV7-2 and TRBJ2-1; D remains ambiguous. The V gene lost 5 bases and the J gene lost 2 bases, with 13 bases spanning the gap. Germline assignment: CDR1 SGHTA and CDR2 FQGNSA. This CDR3 spans 15 amino acids. CDR3 nucleotide sequence: TGTGCCAGCAGCCAAAGACTCCTCGCCTACAATGAGCAGTTCTTC. Translating it yields CASSQRLLAYNEQFF.